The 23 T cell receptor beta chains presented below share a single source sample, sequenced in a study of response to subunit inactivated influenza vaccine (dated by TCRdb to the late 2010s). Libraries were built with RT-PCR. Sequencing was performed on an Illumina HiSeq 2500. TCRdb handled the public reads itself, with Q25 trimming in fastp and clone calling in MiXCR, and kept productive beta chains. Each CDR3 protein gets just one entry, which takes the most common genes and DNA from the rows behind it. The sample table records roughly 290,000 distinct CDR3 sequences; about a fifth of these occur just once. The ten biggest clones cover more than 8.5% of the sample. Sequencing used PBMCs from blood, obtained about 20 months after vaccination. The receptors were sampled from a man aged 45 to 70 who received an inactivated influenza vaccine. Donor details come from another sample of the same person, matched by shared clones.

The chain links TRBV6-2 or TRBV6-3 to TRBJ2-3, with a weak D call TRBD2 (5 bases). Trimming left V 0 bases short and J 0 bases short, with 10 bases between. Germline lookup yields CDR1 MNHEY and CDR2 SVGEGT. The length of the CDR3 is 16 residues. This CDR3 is CASSYSGVLSTDTQYF. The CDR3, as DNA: TGTGCCAGCAGTTACTCCGGGGTCCTAAGCACAGATACGCAGTATTTT.

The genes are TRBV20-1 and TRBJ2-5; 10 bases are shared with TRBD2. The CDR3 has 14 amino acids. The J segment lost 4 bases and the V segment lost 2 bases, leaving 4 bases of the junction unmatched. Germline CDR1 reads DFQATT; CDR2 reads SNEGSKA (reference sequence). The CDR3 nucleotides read TGCAGTGCTAGACTAGCGGGAGTTGGAGAGACCCAGTACTTC. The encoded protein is CSARLAGVGETQYF.

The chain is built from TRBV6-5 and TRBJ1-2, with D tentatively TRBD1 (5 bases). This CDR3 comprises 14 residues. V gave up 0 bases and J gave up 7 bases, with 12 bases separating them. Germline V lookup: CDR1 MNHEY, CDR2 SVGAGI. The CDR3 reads CASSYSGPGGGYTF. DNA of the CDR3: TGTGCCAGCAGTTACTCGGGACCGGGGGGTGGCTACACCTTC.

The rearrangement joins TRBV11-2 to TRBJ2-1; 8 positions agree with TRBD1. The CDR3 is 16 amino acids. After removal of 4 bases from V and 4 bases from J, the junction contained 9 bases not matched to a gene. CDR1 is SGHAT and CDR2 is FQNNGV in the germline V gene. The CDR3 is CASSSLADRAYNEQFF. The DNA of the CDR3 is TGTGCCAGCAGCTCCCTCGCGGACAGGGCGTACAATGAGCAGTTCTTC.

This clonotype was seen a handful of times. DNA of the CDR3: TGTGCCAGCAGCCCAGCGTCTGTCGGGTACGAGCAGTACTTC. It encodes CASSPASVGYEQYF. The genes are TRBV7-9 and TRBJ2-7; no definite D call. The CDR3 has 14 residues. Germline CDR1 and CDR2: SEHNR and FQNEAQ (reference sequence). V shed 5 bases and J shed 4 bases, with 15 bases lying between them.

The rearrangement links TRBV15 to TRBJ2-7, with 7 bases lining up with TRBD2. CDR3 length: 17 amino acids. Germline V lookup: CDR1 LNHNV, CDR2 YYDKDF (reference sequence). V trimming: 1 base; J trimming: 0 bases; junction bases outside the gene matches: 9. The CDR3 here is CATSRASSGLSSYEQYF. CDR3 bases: TGTGCCACCAGCAGAGCTTCTAGCGGACTGAGCTCCTACGAGCAGTACTTC.

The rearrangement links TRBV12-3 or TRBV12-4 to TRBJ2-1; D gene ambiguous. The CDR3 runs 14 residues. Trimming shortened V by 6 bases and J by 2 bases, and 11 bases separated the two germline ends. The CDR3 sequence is CASSPAYPYNEQFF. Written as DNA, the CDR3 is TGTGCCAGCAGCCCCGCTTACCCCTACAATGAGCAGTTCTTC.

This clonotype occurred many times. CDR3 sequence: CASSAVTGNTEAFF. CDR3 coding DNA: TGTGCCAGCAGCGCCGTTACAGGGAACACTGAAGCTTTCTTT. The J gene is TRBJ1-1, the V gene TRBV9; maybe TRBD1 (5 bases). The CDR3 has 14 amino acids. Germline V gives CDR1 SGDLS, CDR2 YYNGEE. V was pared by 3 bases and J by 1 base, with 10 bases between.

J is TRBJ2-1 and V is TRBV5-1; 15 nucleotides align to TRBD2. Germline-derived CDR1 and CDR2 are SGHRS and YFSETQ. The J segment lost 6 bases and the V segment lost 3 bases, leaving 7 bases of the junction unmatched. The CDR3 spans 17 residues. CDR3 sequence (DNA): TGCGCCAGCAGCTCTATCGGGACTAGCGGGGGGTCCAATGAGCAGTTCTTC. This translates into CASSSIGTSGGSNEQFF.

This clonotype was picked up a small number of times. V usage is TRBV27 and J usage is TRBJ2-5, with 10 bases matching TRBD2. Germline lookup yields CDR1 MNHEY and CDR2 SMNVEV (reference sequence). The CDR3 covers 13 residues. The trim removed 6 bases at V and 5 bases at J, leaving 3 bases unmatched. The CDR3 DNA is TGTGCCAGCAGCCCGGGACTAGCGGAGACCCAGTACTTC. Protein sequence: CASSPGLAETQYF.

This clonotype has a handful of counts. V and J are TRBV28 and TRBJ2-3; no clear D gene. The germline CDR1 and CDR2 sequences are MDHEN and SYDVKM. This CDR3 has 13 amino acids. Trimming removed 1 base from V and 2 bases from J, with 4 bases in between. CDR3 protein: CASSLYNTDTQYF. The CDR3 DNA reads TGTGCCAGCAGTTTATATAACACAGATACGCAGTATTTT.

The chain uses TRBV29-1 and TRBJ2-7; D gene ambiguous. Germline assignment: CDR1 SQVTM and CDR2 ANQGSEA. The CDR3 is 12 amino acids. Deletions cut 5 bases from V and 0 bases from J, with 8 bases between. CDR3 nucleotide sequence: TGCAGCGTTAGCAGGAACTCCTACGAGCAGTACTTC. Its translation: CSVSRNSYEQYF.

The DNA for the CDR3 is TGTGCCAGCGGGCGGACAGGGTACAATGAGCAGTTCTTC. Protein: CASGRTGYNEQFF. V gene TRBV27 combines with J gene TRBJ2-1, with TRBD1 matching 8 bases. There are 13 residues in the CDR3. Germline loops: CDR1 MNHEY, CDR2 SMNVEV (reference sequence). Losses at the gene ends were 8 bases for V and 4 bases for J; bases not matched to a gene: 4.

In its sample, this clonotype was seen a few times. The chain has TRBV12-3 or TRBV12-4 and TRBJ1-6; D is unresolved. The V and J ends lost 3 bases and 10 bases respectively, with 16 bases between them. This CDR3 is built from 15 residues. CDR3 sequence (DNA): TGTGCCAGCAGTTTTTCGTGGGGTACCCAATCACCCCTCCACTTT. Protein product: CASSFSWGTQSPLHF.

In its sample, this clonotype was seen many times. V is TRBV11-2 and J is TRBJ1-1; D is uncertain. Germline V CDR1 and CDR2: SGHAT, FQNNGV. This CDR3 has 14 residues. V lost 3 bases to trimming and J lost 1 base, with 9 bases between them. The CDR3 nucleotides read TGTGCCAGCAGCTTGGGTGGTTGGAACACTGAAGCTTTCTTT. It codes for CASSLGGWNTEAFF.

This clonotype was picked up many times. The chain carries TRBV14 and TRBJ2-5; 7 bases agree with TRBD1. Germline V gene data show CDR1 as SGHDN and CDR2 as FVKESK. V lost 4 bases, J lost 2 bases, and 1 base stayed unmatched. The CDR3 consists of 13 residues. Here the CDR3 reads CASSRDRQETQYF. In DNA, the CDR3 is TGTGCCAGCAGCCGGGACAGACAAGAGACCCAGTACTTC. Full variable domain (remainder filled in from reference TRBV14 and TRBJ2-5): EAGVTQFPSHSVIEKGQTVTLRCDPISGHDNLYWYRRVMGKEIKFLLHFVKESKQDESGMPNNRFLAERTGGTYSTLKVQPAELEDSGVYFCASSRDRQETQYFGPGTRLLVL.

CDR3 nucleotide sequence: TGTGCCAGCACCCTTCCCGGGGTCGGGCAGCCCCAGCATTTT. It is translated as CASTLPGVGQPQHF. This chain uses TRBV12-3 or TRBV12-4 with TRBJ1-5; D call uncertain. The CDR3 is 14 residues long. With 7 bases removed from V and 7 bases from J, the gap between germline ends came to 17 bases.

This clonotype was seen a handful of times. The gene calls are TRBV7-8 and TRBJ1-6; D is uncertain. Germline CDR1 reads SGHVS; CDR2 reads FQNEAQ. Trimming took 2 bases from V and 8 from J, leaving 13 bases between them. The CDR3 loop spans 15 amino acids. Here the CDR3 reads CASSLKLRTDSPLHF. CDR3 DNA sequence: TGTGCCAGCAGCTTAAAGTTACGGACGGATTCACCCCTCCACTTT.

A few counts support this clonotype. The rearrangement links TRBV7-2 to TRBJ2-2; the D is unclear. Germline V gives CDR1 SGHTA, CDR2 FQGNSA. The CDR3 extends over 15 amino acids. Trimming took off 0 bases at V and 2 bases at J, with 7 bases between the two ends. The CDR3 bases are TGTGCCAGCAGCTTAGCAAGGTCCAACACCGGGGAGCTGTTTTTT. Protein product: CASSLARSNTGELFF.

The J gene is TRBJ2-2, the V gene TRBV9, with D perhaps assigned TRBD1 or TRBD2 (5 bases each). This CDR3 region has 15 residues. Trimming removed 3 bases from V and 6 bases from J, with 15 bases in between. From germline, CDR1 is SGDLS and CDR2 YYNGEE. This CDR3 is CASSAGPAGSGELFF. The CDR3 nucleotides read TGTGCCAGCAGCGCGGGACCCGCCGGGTCCGGGGAGCTGTTTTTT.

The CDR3 region is CSANSRQGGETQYF. The CDR3 nucleotides are TGCAGTGCTAACAGTCGACAGGGAGGGGAGACCCAGTACTTC. The chain joins TRBV20-1 to TRBJ2-5; D is possibly TRBD1 or TRBD2 (7 bases each). V lost 4 bases to trimming and J lost 5 bases, with 17 bases between them. Germline values: CDR1 DFQATT, CDR2 SNEGSKA (reference sequence). This CDR3 comprises 14 residues.

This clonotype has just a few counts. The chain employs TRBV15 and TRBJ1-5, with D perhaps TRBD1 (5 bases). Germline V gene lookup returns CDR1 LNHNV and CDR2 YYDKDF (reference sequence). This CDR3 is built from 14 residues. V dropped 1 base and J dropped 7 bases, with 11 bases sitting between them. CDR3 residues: CATSRVGGKQPQHF. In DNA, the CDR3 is TGTGCCACCAGCAGAGTTGGGGGGAAGCAGCCCCAGCATTTT. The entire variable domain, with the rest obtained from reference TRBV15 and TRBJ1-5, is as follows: DAMVIQNPRYQVTQFGKPVTLSCSQTLNHNVMYWYQQKSSQAPKLLFHYYDKDFNNEADTPDNFQSRRPNTSFCFLDIRSPGLGDTAMYLCATSRVGGKQPQHFGDGTRLSIL.

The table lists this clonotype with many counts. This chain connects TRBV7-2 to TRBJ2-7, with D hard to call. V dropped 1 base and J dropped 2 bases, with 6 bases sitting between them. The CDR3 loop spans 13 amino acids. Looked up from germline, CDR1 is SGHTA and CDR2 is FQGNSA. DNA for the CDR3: TGTGCCAGCAGCTTAGTCCGGGCCTACGAGCAGTACTTC. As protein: CASSLVRAYEQYF.